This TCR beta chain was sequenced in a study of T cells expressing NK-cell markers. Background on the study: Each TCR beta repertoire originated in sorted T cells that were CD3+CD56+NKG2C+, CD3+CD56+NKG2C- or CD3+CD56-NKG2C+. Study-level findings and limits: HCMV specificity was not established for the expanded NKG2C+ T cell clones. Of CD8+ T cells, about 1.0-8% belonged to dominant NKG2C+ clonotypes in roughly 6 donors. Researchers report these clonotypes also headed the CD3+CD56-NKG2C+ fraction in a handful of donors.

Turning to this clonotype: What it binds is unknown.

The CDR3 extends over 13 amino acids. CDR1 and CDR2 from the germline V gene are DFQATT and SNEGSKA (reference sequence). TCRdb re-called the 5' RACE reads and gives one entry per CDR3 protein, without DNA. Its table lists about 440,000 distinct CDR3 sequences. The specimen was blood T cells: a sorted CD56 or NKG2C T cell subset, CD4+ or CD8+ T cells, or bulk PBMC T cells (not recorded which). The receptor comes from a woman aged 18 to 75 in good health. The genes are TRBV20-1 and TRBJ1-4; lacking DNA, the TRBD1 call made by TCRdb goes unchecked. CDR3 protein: CSADNRGPEKLFF.